This T cell receptor beta chain originates from a study of PD-1 blockade in classical Hodgkin lymphoma. Regarding the study as a whole: Baseline TCR diversity was reportedly lower in newly diagnosed patients than in healthy donors. It was reported as lower still in relapsed/refractory patients.

TCRdb keeps only in-frame clones here, not all; method: immunoSEQ multiplex PCR. The data contain about 90,000 clones, about 93% of them singletons. Each and every patient relapsed after autologous stem cell transplantation, and patients got differing brentuximab vedotin exposure. The CDR3 is 14 residues long. Trimming stripped 4 bases from V and 0 bases from J, with 5 bases between. Per the germline V gene, CDR1 is SGHNT and CDR2 is YYREEE (reference sequence). About this clone: Its antigen is still unknown.

This clonotype was obtained from a human donor with classical Hodgkin lymphoma. Sequencing was performed on peripheral blood mononuclear cells (PBMCs), taken before the second cycle of nivolumab. V gene TRBV5-4 combines with J gene TRBJ2-6; D is uncertain. CDR3 sequence (DNA): TGTGCCAGCAGCGTGAGCTCTGGGGCCAACGTCCTGACTTTC. Its protein is CASSVSSGANVLTF.